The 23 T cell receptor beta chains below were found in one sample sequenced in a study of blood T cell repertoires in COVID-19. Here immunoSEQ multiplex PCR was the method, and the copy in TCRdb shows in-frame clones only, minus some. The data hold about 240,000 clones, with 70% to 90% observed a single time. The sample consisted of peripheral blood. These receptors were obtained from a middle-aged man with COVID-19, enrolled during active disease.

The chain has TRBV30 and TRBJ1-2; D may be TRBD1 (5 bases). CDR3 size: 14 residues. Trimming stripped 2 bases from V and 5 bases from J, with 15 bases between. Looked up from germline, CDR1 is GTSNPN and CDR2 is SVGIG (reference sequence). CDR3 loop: CAWSRGGKGYGYTF. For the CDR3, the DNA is TGTGCCTGGAGTCGTGGGGGGAAGGGGTATGGCTACACCTTC.

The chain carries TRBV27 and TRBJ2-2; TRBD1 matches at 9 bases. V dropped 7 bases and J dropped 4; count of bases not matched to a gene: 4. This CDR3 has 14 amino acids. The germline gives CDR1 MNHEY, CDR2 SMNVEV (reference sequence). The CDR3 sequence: CASNHRGLTGELFF. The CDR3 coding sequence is TGTGCCAGCAATCACAGGGGGCTCACCGGGGAGCTGTTTTTT.

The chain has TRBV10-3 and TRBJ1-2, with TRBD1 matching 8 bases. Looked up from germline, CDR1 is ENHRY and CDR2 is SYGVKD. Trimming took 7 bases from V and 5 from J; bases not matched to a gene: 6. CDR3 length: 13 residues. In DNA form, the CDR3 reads TGTGCCATCATGATCACAGGGGGGTATGGCTACACCTTC. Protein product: CAIMITGGYGYTF.

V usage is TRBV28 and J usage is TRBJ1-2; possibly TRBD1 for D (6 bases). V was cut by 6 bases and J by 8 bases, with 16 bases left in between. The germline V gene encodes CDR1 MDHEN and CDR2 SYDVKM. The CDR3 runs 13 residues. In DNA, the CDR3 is TGTGCCAGCAGATACCGACAGGACCAGGGCTACACCTTC. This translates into CASRYRQDQGYTF.

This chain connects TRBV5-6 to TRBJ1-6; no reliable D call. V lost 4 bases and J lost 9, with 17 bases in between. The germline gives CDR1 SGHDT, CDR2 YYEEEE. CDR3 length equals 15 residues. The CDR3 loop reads CASSIGRSRLSPLHF. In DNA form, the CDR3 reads TGTGCCAGCAGCATCGGCCGGAGCCGGCTTTCACCCCTCCACTTT.

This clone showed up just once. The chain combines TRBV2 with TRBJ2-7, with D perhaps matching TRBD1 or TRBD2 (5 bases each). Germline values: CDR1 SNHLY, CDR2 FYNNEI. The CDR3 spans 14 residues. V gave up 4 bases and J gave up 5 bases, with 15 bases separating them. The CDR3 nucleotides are TGTGCCAGCAGTGTAGCGCACAGGCTTCACGAGCAGTACTTC. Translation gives CASSVAHRLHEQYF.

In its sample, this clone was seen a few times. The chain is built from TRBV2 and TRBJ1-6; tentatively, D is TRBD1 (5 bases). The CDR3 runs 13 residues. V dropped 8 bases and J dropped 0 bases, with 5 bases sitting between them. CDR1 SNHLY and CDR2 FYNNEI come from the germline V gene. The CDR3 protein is CASDSSYNSPLHF. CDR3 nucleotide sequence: TGTGCCAGCGACAGCTCCTATAATTCACCCCTCCACTTT.

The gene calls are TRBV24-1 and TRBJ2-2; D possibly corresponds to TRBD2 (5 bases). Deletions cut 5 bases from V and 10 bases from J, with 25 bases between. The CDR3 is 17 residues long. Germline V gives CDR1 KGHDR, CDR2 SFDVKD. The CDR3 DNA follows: TGTGCCACCAGTGGCGTTTGGGGAGTAGGGAATAGGGAGGAGCTGTTTTTT. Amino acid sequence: CATSGVWGVGNREELFF.

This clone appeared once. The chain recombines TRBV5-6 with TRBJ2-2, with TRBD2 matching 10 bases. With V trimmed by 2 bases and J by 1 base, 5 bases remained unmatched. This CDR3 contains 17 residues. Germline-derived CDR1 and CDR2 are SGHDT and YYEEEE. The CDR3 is CASSFLAGAKNTGELFF. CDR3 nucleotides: TGTGCCAGCAGCTTTCTAGCGGGGGCTAAGAACACCGGGGAGCTGTTTTTT.

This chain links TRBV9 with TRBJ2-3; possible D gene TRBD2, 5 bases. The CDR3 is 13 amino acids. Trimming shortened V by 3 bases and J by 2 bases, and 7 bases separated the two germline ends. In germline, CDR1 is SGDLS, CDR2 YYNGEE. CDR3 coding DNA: TGTGCCAGCAGCGAGAGGGTCACAGATACGCAGTATTTT. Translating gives CASSERVTDTQYF.

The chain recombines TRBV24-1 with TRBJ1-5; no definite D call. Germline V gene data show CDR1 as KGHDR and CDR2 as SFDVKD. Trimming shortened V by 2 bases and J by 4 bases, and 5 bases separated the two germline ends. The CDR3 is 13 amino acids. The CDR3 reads CATSDSPNQPQHF. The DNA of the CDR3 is TGTGCCACCAGTGATTCTCCTAATCAGCCCCAGCATTTT.

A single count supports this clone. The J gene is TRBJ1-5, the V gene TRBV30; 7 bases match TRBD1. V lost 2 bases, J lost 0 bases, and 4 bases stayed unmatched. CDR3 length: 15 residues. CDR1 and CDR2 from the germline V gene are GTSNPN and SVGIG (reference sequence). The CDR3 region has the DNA TGTGCCTGGAGTAGGACAGGACCTAGCAATCAGCCCCAGCATTTT. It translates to CAWSRTGPSNQPQHF.

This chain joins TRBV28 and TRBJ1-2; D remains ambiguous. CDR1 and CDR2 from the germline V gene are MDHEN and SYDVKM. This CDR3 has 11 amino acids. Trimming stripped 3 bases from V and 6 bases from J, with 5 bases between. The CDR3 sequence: CASSFFNGYTF. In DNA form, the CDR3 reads TGTGCCAGCAGTTTCTTTAATGGCTACACCTTC.

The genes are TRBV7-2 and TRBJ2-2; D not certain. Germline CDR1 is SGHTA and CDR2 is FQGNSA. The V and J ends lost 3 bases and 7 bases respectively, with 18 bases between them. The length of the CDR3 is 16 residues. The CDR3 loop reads CASSFSTTSLIGELFF. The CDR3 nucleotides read TGTGCCAGCAGCTTTTCAACTACTTCGTTAATCGGGGAGCTGTTTTTT.

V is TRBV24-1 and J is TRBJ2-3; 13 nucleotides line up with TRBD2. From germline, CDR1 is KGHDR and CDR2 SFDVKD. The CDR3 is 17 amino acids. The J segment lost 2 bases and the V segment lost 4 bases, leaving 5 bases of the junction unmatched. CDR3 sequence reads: CATSDRTSGGDTDTQYF. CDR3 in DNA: TGTGCCACCAGTGACCGTACTAGCGGGGGGGACACAGATACGCAGTATTTT.

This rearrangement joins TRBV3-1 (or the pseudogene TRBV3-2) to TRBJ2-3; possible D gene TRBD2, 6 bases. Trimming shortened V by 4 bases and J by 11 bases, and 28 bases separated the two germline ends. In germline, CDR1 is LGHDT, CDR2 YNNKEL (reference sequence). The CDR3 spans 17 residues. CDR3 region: CASSPTPSWATGVLQYF. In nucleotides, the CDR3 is TGTGCCAGCAGCCCCACCCCTAGTTGGGCGACGGGGGTCTTGCAGTATTTT.

Here the CDR3 reads CASSERSNGNQPQHF. Written as DNA, the CDR3 is TGTGCCAGCAGTGAGAGGTCTAACGGCAATCAGCCCCAGCATTTT. The V gene is TRBV6-1, the J gene TRBJ1-5; D uncertain. Per the germline V gene, CDR1 is MNHNS and CDR2 is SASEGT. The CDR3 loop spans 15 amino acids. The germline V and J ends were trimmed by 3 bases and 2 bases, with 11 bases remaining between them.

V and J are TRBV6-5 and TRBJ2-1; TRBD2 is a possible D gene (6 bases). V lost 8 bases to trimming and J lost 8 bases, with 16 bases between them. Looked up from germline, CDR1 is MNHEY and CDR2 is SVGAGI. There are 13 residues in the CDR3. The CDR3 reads CASSWGTFYEQFF. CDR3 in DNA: TGTGCCAGCTCGTGGGGGACTTTCTATGAGCAGTTCTTC.

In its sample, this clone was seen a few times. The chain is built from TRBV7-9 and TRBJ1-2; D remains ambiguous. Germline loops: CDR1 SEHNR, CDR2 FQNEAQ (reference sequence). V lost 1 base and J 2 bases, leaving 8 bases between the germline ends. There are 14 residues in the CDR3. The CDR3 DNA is TGTGCCAGCAGCTTAGAATCCAGGAACTATGGCTACACCTTC. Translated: CASSLESRNYGYTF.

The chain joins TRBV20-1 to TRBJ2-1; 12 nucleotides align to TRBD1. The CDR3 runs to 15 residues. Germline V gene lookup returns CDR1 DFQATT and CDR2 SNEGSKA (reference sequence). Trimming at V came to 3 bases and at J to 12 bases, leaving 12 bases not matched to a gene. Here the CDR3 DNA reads TGCAGTGCTAGTTCCGGGACAGGGGGCGCTGGGCTGCAGTTCTTC. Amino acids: CSASSGTGGAGLQFF.

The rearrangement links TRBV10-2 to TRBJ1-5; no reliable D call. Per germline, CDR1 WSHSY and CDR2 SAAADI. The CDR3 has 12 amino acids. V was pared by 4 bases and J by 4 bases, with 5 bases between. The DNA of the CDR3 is TGCGCCAGCAGTGTAGAGAATCAGCCCCAGCATTTT. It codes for CASSVENQPQHF.

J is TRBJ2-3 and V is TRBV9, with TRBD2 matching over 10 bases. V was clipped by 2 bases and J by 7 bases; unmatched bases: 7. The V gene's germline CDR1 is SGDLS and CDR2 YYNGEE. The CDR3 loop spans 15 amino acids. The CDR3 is CASSVPSGGSNTQYF. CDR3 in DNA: TGTGCCAGCAGCGTGCCTAGCGGGGGATCAAATACGCAGTATTTT. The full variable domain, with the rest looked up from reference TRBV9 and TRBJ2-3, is DSGVTQTPKHLITATGQRVTLRCSPRSGDLSVYWYQQSLDQGLQFLIQYYNGEERAKGNILERFSAQQFPDLHSELNLSSLELGDSALYFCASSVPSGGSNTQYFGPGTRLTVL.

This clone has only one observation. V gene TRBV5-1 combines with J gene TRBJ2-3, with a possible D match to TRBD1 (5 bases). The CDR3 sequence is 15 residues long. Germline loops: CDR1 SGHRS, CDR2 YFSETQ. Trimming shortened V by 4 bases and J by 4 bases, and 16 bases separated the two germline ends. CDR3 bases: TGCGCCAGCAGCCCCCTCCAGAGACAGCCAGATACGCAGTATTTT. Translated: CASSPLQRQPDTQYF.